This is a list of T cell receptor beta chains from one sample in a study of cytomegalovirus exposure and HLA in healthy donors. Here immunoSEQ multiplex PCR was the method, and the copy in TCRdb shows in-frame clones only, minus some. Among 60,000 to 85,000 clones listed, approximately 95% were seen once. What was sequenced was PBMCs. These receptors were taken from a man younger than 35 in good health and CMV-seropositive. Both conserved end residues are part of each CDR3. A D gene is named only where the DNA matches it firmly. Where a row states a size, it is once, few, many or the class of an expanded clone; other rows omit it.

v_call	d_call	j_call	clone_size	cdr3_aa	cdr3_nt
TRBV19	TRBD2	TRBJ2-1	NA	CASSSSGLAGTEQFF	TGTGCCAGTAGTTCATCGGGACTAGCGGGAACTGAGCAGTTCTTC
TRBV30	TRBD1	TRBJ1-2	NA	CAWSLQGAANYGYTF	TGTGCCTGGAGCCTACAGGGGGCTGCTAACTATGGCTACACCTTC
TRBV28	NA	TRBJ2-1	once	CASSPLVEEGGLLYNEQFF	TGTGCCAGCAGTCCCCTGGTAGAAGAGGGTGGACTTCTCTACAATGAGCAGTTCTTC
TRBV29-1	TRBD1	TRBJ1-1	NA	CSSVLQGLSTEAFF	TGCAGCTCCGTTTTACAGGGGTTGAGCACTGAAGCTTTCTTT
TRBV5-6	NA	TRBJ1-5	once	CASSLRNQPQHF	TGTGCCAGCAGTCTACGCAATCAGCCCCAGCATTTT
TRBV9	NA	TRBJ2-3	NA	CASSVGGNTFTDTQYF	TGTGCCAGCAGCGTAGGCGGAAATACCTTTACAGATACGCAGTATTTT
TRBV28	NA	TRBJ2-7	NA	CASREDGGYEQYF	TGTGCCAGCAGGGAAGACGGAGGGTACGAGCAGTACTTC
TRBV27	NA	TRBJ1-2	NA	CASSLFGEDGYTF	TGTGCCAGCAGTTTGTTCGGTGAAGATGGCTACACCTTC
TRBV5-1	NA	TRBJ2-7	NA	CASSLGSREQYF	TGCGCCAGCAGCCTCGGGAGCCGAGAGCAGTACTTC
TRBV14	TRBD2	TRBJ2-7	NA	CASSSTSGRIRSYEQYF	TGTGCCAGCAGTTCGACTAGCGGGAGGATTCGCTCCTACGAGCAGTACTTC
TRBV7-3	NA	TRBJ2-3	NA	CASSLGVTDTQYF	TGTGCCAGCAGCCTCGGTGTCACAGATACGCAGTATTTT
TRBV19	NA	TRBJ1-2	NA	CASSPANYGYTF	TGTGCCAGTAGCCCCGCTAACTATGGCTACACCTTC
TRBV4-2	TRBD1	TRBJ1-2	NA	CASSQGDSENYGYTF	TGTGCCAGCAGCCAAGGGGACAGCGAAAACTATGGCTACACCTTC
TRBV11-3	TRBD2	TRBJ2-7	NA	CASSLASGRRTYEQYF	TGTGCCAGCAGCTTAGCCAGCGGGAGGCGAACCTACGAGCAGTACTTC
TRBV5-1	NA	TRBJ1-1	once	CATSPSALRVNTEAFF	TGCGCCACCTCGCCTAGCGCGCTCAGGGTGAACACTGAAGCTTTCTTT
TRBV18	NA	TRBJ2-2	NA	CASSPTSWGFGPKGSAGELFF	TGTGCCAGCTCACCTACTAGCTGGGGATTCGGTCCAAAAGGGTCAGCCGGGGAGCTGTTTTTT
TRBV11-2	NA	TRBJ2-5	NA	CASSSDSQETQYF	TGTGCCAGCAGCTCTGACTCCCAAGAGACCCAGTACTTC
TRBV6-1	NA	TRBJ1-5	NA	CASSEQYNQPQHF	TGTGCCAGCAGTGAACAGTACAATCAGCCCCAGCATTTT
TRBV18	NA	TRBJ2-2	NA	CASSPREAPTGELFF	TGTGCCAGCTCACCACGGGAGGCCCCCACCGGGGAGCTGTTTTTT
TRBV18	NA	TRBJ1-5	NA	CASSPTGDQPQHF	TGTGCCAGCTCACCAACAGGCGATCAGCCCCAGCATTTT
TRBV9	NA	TRBJ2-5	NA	CASSSSTRVETQYF	TGTGCCAGCAGCTCCTCGACTAGGGTAGAGACCCAGTACTTC
TRBV6-1	NA	TRBJ2-3	NA	CASSEQRASTDTQYF	TGTGCCAGCAGTGAACAGCGGGCTAGCACAGATACGCAGTATTTT
TRBV5-1	TRBD1	TRBJ1-1	NA	CASSFRGAPTEAFF	TGCGCCAGCAGCTTCAGGGGGGCGCCCACTGAAGCTTTCTTT
TRBV2	TRBD2	TRBJ2-4	NA	CASNAGGHLAKNIQYF	TGTGCCAGCAATGCGGGGGGACACCTAGCCAAAAACATTCAGTACTTC
TRBV14	TRBD1	TRBJ1-4	NA	CASSPRQGGNEKLFF	TGTGCCAGCAGCCCCAGACAGGGCGGGAATGAAAAACTGTTTTTT
TRBV5-1	NA	TRBJ1-5	NA	CASGSVSNQPQHF	TGCGCCAGCGGCAGTGTTTCCAATCAGCCCCAGCATTTT
TRBV19	NA	TRBJ2-1	NA	CASKGGQSYNEQFF	TGTGCCAGTAAAGGCGGGCAATCCTACAATGAGCAGTTCTTC
TRBV19	TRBD2	TRBJ2-7	NA	CASSIGGVRPFDEQYF	TGTGCCAGTAGTATTGGGGGGGTACGCCCTTTCGACGAGCAGTACTTC
TRBV4-1	TRBD1	TRBJ2-7	NA	CASSQLTGRPYEQYF	TGCGCCAGCAGCCAATTGACAGGGCGCCCCTACGAGCAGTACTTC
TRBV11-2	TRBD2	TRBJ2-7	few	CASSLEGTSGNYEQYF	TGTGCCAGCAGCTTAGAGGGGACTAGCGGGAACTACGAGCAGTACTTC
TRBV2	TRBD2	TRBJ2-7	NA	CAGSRTRGYEQYF	TGTGCCGGGTCCCGGACTAGAGGATACGAGCAGTACTTC